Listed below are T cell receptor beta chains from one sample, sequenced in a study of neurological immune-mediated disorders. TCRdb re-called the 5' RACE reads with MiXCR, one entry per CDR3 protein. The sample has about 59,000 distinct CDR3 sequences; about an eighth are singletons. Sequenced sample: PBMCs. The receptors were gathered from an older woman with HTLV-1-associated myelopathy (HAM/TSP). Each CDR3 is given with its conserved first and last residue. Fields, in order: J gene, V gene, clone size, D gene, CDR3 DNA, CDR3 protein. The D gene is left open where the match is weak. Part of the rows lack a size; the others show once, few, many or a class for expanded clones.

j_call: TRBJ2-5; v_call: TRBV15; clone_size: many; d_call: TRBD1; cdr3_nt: TGTGCCACCAGCAGAAGTACAGGGGGTGGGGAGACCCAGTACTTC; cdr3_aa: CATSRSTGGGETQYF
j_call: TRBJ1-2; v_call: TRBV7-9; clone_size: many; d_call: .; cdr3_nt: TGTGCCAGCAGCATAAGGGGAGCAGGGGAAGGAGCTAACTATGGCTACACCTTC; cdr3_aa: CASSIRGAGEGANYGYTF
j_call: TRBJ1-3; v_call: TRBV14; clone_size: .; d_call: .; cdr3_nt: TGTGCCAGCAGCCGTGGGGACCGGGCTCGTGGAAACACCATATATTTT; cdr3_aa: CASSRGDRARGNTIYF
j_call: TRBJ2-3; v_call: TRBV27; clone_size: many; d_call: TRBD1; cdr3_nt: TGTGCCAGCAGATCCGGGACAGGGGAGTTCGGTACGCAGTATTTT; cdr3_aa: CASRSGTGEFGTQYF
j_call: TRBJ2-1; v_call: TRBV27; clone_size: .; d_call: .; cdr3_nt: TGTGCCAGCAGTTTATTACGGGAGTGGCGTATCTTCGAGCAGTTCTTC; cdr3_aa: CASSLLREWRIFEQFF
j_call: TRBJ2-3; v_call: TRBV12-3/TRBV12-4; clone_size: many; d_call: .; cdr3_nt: TGTGCCAGCAGTTTATACTCCGGGGGCACAGATACGCAGTATTTT; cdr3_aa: CASSLYSGGTDTQYF
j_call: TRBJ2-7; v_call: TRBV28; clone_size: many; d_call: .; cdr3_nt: TGTGCCAGCGGCCCGGGGGCAATCTACGAGCAGTACTTC; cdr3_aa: CASGPGAIYEQYF
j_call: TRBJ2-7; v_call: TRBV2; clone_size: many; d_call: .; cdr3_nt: TGTGCCAGCGATCCCAGGGGCACATTCGAGCAGTACTTC; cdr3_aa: CASDPRGTFEQYF
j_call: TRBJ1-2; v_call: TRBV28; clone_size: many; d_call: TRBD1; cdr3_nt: TGTGCCAGCAGTTTACTGACCCCAGGGGGGTATGGCTACACCTTC; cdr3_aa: CASSLLTPGGYGYTF
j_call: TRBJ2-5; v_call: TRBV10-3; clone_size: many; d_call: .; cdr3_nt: TGTGCCATCAGTGACAACCAAGAGACCCAGTACTTC; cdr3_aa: CAISDNQETQYF
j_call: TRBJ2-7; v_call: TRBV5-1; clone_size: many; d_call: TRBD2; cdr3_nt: TGCGCCAGCAGTTACCTAGCGGGAAACGAGCAGTACTTC; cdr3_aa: CASSYLAGNEQYF
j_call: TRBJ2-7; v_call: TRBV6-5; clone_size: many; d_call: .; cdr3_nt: TGTGCCAGCAGTGAACTGGATGGCAACGAGCAGTACTTC; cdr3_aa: CASSELDGNEQYF
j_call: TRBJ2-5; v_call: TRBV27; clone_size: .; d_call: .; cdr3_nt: TGTGCCACCCGAGGCGGGATAGCGTGGCAGGGAGAGACCCAGTACTTC; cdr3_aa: CATRGGIAWQGETQYF
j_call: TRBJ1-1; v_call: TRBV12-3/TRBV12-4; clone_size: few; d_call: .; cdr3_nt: TGTGCCAGCAGTTTGCTGGGCGTGAACACTGAAGCTTTCTTT; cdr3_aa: CASSLLGVNTEAFF
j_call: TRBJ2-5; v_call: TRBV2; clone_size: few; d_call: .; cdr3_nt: TGTGCCAGCAGCGAGATGGAGACCCAGTACTTC; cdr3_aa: CASSEMETQYF
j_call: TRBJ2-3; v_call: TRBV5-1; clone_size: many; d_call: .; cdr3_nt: TGCGCCAGCAGCTTGGTCCAGGACACAGATACGCAGTATTTT; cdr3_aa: CASSLVQDTDTQYF
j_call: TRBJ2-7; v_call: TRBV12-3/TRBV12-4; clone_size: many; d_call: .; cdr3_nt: TGTGCCAGCAGTTCCCGGACTGCTTCCTACGAGCAGTACTTC; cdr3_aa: CASSSRTASYEQYF
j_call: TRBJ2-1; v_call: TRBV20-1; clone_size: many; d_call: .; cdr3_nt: TGCAGTGTAACGATTAGCGGAAGCAATGAGCAGTTCTTC; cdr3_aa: CSVTISGSNEQFF
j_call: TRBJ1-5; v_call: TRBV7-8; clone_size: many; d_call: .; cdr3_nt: TGTGCCAGCAGCCCACAGGGCGCGTTGTATAGCAATCAGCCCCAGCATTTT; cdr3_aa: CASSPQGALYSNQPQHF
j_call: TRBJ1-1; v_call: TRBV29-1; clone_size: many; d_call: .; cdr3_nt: TGCAGCGTTGTGGGCAGGGGTTTGAACACTGAAGCTTTCTTT; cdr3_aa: CSVVGRGLNTEAFF
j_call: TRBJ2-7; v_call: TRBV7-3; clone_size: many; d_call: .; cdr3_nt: TGTGCCAGCAGCTTACCTAGGGCACCCTACGAGCAGTACTTC; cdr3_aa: CASSLPRAPYEQYF
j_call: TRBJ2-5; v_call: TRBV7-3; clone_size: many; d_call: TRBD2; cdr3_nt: TGTGCCAGCAGTCGGGAGGGCCAAGAGACCCAGTACTTC; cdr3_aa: CASSREGQETQYF
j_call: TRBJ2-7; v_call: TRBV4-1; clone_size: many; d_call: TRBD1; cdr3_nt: TGCGCCAGCAGCCAACTGGGGGGACAGGATCCCTACGAGCAGTACTTC; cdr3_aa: CASSQLGGQDPYEQYF
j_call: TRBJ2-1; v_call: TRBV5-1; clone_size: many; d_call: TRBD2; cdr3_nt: TGCGCCAGCAGCCAGGGACTAGCGGGACGGACCTACAATGAGCAGTTCTTC; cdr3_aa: CASSQGLAGRTYNEQFF
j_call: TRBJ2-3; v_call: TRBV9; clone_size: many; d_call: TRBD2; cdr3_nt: TGTGCCAGCAGCGTAGTAGATGCGGGAGGTTATACGCAGTATTTT; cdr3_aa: CASSVVDAGGYTQYF
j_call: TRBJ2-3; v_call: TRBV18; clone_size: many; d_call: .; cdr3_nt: TGTGCCAGCTCACCTGAATGGTCTAGCACAGATACGCAGTATTTT; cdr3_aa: CASSPEWSSTDTQYF
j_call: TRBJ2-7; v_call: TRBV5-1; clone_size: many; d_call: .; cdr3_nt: TGCGCCAGCAGCTTGGTTGCAGGGACTTCCTACGAGCAGTACTTC; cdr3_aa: CASSLVAGTSYEQYF
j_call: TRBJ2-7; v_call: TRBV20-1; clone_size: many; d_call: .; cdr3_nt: TGCAGTGCCCGAGATCAGGGGATATCCTACGAGCAGTACTTC; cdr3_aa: CSARDQGISYEQYF
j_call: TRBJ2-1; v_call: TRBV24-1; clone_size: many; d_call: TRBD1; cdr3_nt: TGTGCCACCAGTGATTTCACAGGGGGATCCTACAATGAGCAGTTCTTC; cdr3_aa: CATSDFTGGSYNEQFF
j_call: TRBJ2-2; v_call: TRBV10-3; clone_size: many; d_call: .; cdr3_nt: TGTGCCACCACGGGGACCGGGGAGCTGTTTTTT; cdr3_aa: CATTGTGELFF
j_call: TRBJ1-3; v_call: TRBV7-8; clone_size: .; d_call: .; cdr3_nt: TGTGCCAGCAGCTTAGGGTCCTCATGGGCGGACACCATATATTTT; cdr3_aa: CASSLGSSWADTIYF
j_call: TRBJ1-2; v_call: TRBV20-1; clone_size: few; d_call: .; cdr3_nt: TGCAGTGCGCCGACAGAGAACTATGGCTACACCTTC; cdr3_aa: CSAPTENYGYTF
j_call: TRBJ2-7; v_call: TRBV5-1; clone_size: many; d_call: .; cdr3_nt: TGCGCCAGCAGCTTGGGGCAGAGATCCTACGAGCAGTACTTC; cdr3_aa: CASSLGQRSYEQYF
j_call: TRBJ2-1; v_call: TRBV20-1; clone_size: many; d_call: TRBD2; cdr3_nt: TGCAGTGCTAGAGCTCGGACTAGCGGGAGCTTGAGGACACAGAATGAGCAGTTCTTC; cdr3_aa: CSARARTSGSLRTQNEQFF
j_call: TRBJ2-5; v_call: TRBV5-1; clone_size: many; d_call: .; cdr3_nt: TGCGCCAGCAGCTTGAATCTCGGTCTGGACTTGGAGACCCAGTACTTC; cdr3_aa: CASSLNLGLDLETQYF
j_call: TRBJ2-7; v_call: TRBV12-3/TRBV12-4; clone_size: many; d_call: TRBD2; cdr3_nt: TGTGCCAGCAGTTACTTAGCGGGAGGACTGGACGAGCAGTACTTC; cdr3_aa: CASSYLAGGLDEQYF
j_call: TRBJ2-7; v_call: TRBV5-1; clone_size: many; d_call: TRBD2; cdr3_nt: TGCGCCAGCAGCTTCGCTAGCGGGCCATACGAGCAGTACTTC; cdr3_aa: CASSFASGPYEQYF
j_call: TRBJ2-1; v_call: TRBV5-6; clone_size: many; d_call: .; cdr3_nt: TGTGCCAGCAGCCTAGTCCCGGGACGGGTTCGCGATGAGCAGTTCTTC; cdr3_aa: CASSLVPGRVRDEQFF
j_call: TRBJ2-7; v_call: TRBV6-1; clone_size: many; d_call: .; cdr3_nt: TGTGCCAGCAGACCCCAGGCGAGGGAGTCGCTCTACGAGCAGTACTTC; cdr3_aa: CASRPQARESLYEQYF
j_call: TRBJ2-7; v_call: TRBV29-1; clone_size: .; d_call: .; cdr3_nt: TGCAGCGTTGCCCGGGGGTCGGATGAGCAGTACTTC; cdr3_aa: CSVARGSDEQYF
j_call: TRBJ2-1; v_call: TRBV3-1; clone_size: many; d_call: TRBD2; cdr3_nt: TGTGCCAGCAGCCAAGGAGGGCTCGCTAGCGGGAGAGGGAATGAGCAGTTCTTC; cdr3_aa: CASSQGGLASGRGNEQFF
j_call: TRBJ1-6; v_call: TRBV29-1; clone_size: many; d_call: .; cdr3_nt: TGCAGCGTCGCCGTCGAGGGTAGGAATTCACCCCTCCACTTT; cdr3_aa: CSVAVEGRNSPLHF
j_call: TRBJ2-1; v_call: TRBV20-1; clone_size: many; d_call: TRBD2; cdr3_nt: TGCAGTGCCAAGACTAGCGGGAGGGATTTAGGCAATGAGCAGTTCTTC; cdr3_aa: CSAKTSGRDLGNEQFF
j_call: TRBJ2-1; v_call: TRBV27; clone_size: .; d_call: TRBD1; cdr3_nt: TGTGCCAGCAGGGGAGACAGGGCGGCCCCAGTGCGGGTGGAGCAGTTCTTC; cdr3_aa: CASRGDRAAPVRVEQFF
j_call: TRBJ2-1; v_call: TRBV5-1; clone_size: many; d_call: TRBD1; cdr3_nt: TGCGCCAGCAGCTGGACCGGGACAGGGGTTTACAATGAGCAGTTCTTC; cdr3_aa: CASSWTGTGVYNEQFF
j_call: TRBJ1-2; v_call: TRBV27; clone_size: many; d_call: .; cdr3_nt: TGTGCCAGCAGTTTTGGCAGGGGTAGAGCTGGCTACACCTTC; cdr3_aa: CASSFGRGRAGYTF
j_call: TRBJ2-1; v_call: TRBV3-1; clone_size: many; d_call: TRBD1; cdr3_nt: TGTGCCAGCAGCCCTCGACAGGGGGTAGGAAATGAGCAGTTCTTC; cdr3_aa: CASSPRQGVGNEQFF
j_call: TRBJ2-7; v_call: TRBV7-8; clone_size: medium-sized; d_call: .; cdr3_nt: TGTGCCAGCAGCCTGAGGCCGTCAGGGGTCCACGAGCAGTACTTC; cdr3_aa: CASSLRPSGVHEQYF
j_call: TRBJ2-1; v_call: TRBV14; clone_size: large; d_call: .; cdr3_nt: TGTGCCAGCAGCCAAGGAGGGAGAATACACAATGAGCAGTTCTTC; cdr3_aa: CASSQGGRIHNEQFF
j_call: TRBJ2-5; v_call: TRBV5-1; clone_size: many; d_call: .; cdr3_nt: TGCGCCAGCAGCTATTGGGACGACCAAGAGACCCAGTACTTC; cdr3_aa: CASSYWDDQETQYF
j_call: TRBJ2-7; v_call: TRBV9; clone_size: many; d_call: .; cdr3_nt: TGTGCCAGCAGCGTAGAAGTTGGAGGGGGTTCCGAGCAGTACTTC; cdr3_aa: CASSVEVGGGSEQYF
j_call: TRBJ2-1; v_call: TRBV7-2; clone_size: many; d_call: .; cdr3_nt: TGTGCCAGCAGCTTAGCCGGTGGAGCGGGCAACAATGAGCAGTTCTTC; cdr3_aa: CASSLAGGAGNNEQFF
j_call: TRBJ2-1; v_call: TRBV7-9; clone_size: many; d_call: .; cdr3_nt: TGTGCCAGCAGCTTCCGGGACACCCAGTTCTTC; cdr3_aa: CASSFRDTQFF
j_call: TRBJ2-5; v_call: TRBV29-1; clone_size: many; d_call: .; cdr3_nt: TGCAGCGCCTCCCGGGACGGAGGTAGGGAGACCCAGTACTTC; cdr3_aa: CSASRDGGRETQYF
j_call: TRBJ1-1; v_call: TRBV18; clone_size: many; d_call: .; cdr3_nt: TGTGCCAGCTCTCCTACCAGGGAGGGGCTAATGAACACTGAAGCTTTCTTT; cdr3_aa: CASSPTREGLMNTEAFF
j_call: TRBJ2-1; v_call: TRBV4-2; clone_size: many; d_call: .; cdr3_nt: TGTGCCAGCAGCCAAGATTGGGGCCTCAATGAGCAGTTCTTC; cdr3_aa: CASSQDWGLNEQFF
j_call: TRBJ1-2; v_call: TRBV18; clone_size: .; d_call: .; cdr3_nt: TGTGCCAGCTCACCACCGGGACCAATCTATGGCTACACCTTC; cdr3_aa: CASSPPGPIYGYTF